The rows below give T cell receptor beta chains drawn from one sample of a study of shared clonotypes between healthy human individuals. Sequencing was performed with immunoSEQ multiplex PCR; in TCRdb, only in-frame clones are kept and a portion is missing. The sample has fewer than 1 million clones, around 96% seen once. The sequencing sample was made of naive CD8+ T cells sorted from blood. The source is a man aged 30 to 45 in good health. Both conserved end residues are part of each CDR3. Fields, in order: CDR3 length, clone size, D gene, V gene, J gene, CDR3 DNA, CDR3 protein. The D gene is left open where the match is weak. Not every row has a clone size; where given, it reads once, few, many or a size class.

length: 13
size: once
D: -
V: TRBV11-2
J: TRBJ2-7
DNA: TGTGCCAGCAGCTTAACGTACGGATACGAGCAGTACTTC
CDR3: CASSLTYGYEQYF

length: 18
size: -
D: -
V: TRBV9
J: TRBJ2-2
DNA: TGTGCCAGCAGCGTAACTTATCACCGGACAGAGAACACCGGGGAGCTGTTTTTT
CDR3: CASSVTYHRTENTGELFF

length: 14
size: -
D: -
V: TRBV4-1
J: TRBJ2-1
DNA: TGCGCCAGCCAAAAACAGGAAGCCTACAATGAGCAGTTCTTC
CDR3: CASQKQEAYNEQFF

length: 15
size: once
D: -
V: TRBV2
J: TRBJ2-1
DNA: TGTGCCAGCCTCCCGCGCTCTAGCGCCGACAATGAGCAGTTCTTC
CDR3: CASLPRSSADNEQFF

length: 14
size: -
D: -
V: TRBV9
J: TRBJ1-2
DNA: TGTGCCAGCAGCGGAGGAGGTGGGTTCTATGGCTACACCTTC
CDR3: CASSGGGGFYGYTF

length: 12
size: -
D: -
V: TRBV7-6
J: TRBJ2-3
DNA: TGTGCCAGCGGAAGGTACACAGATACGCAGTATTTT
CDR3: CASGRYTDTQYF

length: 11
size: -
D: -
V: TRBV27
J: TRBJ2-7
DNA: TGTGCCAGCAGTTTTGGGGACGAGCAGTACTTC
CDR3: CASSFGDEQYF

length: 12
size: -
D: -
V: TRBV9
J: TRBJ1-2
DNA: TGTGCCAGCAGCGCGCTACCCTATGGCTACACCTTC
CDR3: CASSALPYGYTF

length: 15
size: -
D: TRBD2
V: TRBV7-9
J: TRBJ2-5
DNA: TGTGCCAGCAGAGAACTAGCGGGGCAACAAGAGACCCAGTACTTC
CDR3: CASRELAGQQETQYF

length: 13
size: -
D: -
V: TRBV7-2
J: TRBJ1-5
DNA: TGTGCCAGCAGCTTTGGGGCCTCGCGGCCCCAGCATTTT
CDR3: CASSFGASRPQHF

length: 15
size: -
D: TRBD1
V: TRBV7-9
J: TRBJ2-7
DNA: TGTGCCAGCAGCCCCGGCCCTGCAGGGGGCTACGAGCAGTACTTC
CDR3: CASSPGPAGGYEQYF

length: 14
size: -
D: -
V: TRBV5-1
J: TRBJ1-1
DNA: TGCGCCAGCAGCCTTGGCTCTATCCACACTGAAGCTTTCTTT
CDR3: CASSLGSIHTEAFF

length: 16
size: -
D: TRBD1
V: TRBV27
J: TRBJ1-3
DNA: TGTGCCAGCAGTTCCGGGACAGGCACTACTGGAAACACCATATATTTT
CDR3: CASSSGTGTTGNTIYF

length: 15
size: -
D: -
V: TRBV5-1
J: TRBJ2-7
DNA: TGCGCCAGCACCCCTGGAGACAGGACTACCTACGAGCAGTACTTC
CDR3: CASTPGDRTTYEQYF

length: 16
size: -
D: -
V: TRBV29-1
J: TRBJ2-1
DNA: TGCAGCGTTTACACCTCGGCGGGGAGCTCCTACAATGAGCAGTTCTTC
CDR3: CSVYTSAGSSYNEQFF

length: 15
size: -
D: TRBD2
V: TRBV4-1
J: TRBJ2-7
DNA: TGCGCCAGCAGCCCCCTAGCGGGAGGAACCTACGAGCAGTACTTC
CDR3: CASSPLAGGTYEQYF

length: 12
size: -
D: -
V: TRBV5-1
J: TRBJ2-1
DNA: TGCGCCAGCAGCGACGTTTACAATGAGCAGTTCTTC
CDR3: CASSDVYNEQFF

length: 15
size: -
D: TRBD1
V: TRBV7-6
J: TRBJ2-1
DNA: TGTGCCAGCAGCTTATTTAACACAGGGGCCGATGAGCAGTTCTTC
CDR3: CASSLFNTGADEQFF

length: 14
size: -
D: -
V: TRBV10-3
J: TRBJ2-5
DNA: TGTGCCATCAGTGCCGGGACGCTTGAAGAGACCCAGTACTTC
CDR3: CAISAGTLEETQYF

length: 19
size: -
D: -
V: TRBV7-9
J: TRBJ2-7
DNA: TGTGCCAGCAGCTTAGCGGCGGTGGATGGGGGCCTTACCCCCTACGAGCAGTACTTC
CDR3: CASSLAAVDGGLTPYEQYF

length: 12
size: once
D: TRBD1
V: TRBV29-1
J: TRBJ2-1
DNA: TGCAGCGGGTGGACAGGGAGCAATGAGCAGTTCTTC
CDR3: CSGWTGSNEQFF

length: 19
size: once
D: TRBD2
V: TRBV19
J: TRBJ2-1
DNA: TGTGCCAGTAGTAGCCCCCGGGACGGTTTAGCGGGAGCCTACAATGAGCAGTTCTTC
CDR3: CASSSPRDGLAGAYNEQFF

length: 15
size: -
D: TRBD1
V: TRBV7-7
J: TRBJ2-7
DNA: TGTGCCAGCAGCCCGGGGACAGGGGCTACATACGAGCAGTACTTC
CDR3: CASSPGTGATYEQYF

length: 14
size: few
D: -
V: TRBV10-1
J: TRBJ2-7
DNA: TGCGCCAGCAGTGAGTTAAAAGGGGACTACGAGCAGTACTTC
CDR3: CASSELKGDYEQYF

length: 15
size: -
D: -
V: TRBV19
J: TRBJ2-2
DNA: TGTGCCAGTAGTATATTAACAGGGAACACCGGGGAGCTGTTTTTT
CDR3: CASSILTGNTGELFF

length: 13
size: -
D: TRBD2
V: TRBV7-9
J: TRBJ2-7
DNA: TGTGCCAGCAGCCCCGGGAGGGCTTTGGAGCAGTACTTC
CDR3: CASSPGRALEQYF

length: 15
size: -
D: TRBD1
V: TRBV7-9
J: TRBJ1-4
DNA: TGTGCCAGCAGCTTAATATTAGGGGGCGGTGAAAAACTGTTTTTT
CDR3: CASSLILGGGEKLFF

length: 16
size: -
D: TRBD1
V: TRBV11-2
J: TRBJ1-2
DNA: TGTGCCAGCAGTCCTAGAGGATTACAGGGGTACTATGGCTACACCTTC
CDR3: CASSPRGLQGYYGYTF

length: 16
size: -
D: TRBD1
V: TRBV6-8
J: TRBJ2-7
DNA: TGTGCCAATCAAACTACCGGGACAGGGATTCAGAACGAGCAGTACTTC
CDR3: CANQTTGTGIQNEQYF

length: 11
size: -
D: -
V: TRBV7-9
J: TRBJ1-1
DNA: TGTGCCAGCAGCCCTAACGGGAAAGCTTTCTTT
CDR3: CASSPNGKAFF

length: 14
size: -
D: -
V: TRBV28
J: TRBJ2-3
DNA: TGTGCCAGCAGTTTATTACCGGGACGAGATACGCAGTATTTT
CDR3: CASSLLPGRDTQYF

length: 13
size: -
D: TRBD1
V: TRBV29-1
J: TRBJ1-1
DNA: TGCAGCGCCGACGGACAGGGGAGGGAGGAAGCTTTCTTT
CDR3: CSADGQGREEAFF

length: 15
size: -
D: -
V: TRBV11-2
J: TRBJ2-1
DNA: TGTGCCAGGAGGATTAGGCCAGACGGGGTGGAGGAGCAGTTCTTC
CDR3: CARRIRPDGVEEQFF

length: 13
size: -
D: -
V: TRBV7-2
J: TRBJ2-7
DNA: TGTGCCAGCAGCTTATTCCTGAGCTACGAGCAGTACTTC
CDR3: CASSLFLSYEQYF

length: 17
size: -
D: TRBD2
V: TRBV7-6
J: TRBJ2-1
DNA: TGTGCCAGCAGCTTAGGGCTAGCGGGGAGCTCCTACAATGAGCAGTTCTTC
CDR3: CASSLGLAGSSYNEQFF

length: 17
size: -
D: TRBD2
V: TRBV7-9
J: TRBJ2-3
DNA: TGTGCCAGCAGCTTAGCGACTAGCGGGACCCTCACAGATACGCAGTATTTT
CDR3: CASSLATSGTLTDTQYF

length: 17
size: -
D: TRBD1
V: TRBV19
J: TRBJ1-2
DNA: TGTGCCAGTAGGACCGGCCGGGACAGGGGGGAAAGCTATGGCTACACCTTC
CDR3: CASRTGRDRGESYGYTF

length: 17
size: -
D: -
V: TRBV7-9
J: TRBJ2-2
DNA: TGTGCCAGCAGCTCCAGACTCTCCTCTGTGGACACCGGGGAGCTGTTTTTT
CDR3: CASSSRLSSVDTGELFF

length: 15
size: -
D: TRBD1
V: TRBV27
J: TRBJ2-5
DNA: TGTGCCAGCAGTTTAAAACAGGGGGCGTGGGAGACCCAGTACTTC
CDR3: CASSLKQGAWETQYF

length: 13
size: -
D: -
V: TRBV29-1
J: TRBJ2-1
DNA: TGCAGCACCGGGGCAAGCTCCTACAATGAGCAGTTCTTC
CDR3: CSTGASSYNEQFF